These 15 T cell receptor beta chains share one sample of origin, sequenced in a study of blood T cell repertoires in COVID-19. Profiled with immunoSEQ multiplex PCR; TCRdb holds only in-frame clones, not every one. The data hold under 150,000 clones, with roughly three quarters observed a single time. The sequenced material came from peripheral blood. The receptors shown here come from a man older than 75 with acute or convalescent COVID-19.

The gene calls are TRBV18 and TRBJ1-5, with TRBD1 matching 7 bases. Per germline, CDR1 KGHSH and CDR2 LQKENI. There are 15 residues in the CDR3. V gave up 4 bases and J gave up 3 bases; unmatched junction bases: 6. CDR3 amino acids: CASSQTGQPNQPQHF. In DNA form, the CDR3 reads TGTGCCAGCTCACAAACGGGACAGCCCAATCAGCCCCAGCATTTT.

The gene calls are TRBV6-2 or TRBV6-3 and TRBJ1-6; D possibly corresponds to TRBD1 (6 bases). This CDR3 comprises 14 residues. V was trimmed by 4 bases and J by 9 bases, leaving 13 bases between them. Germline values: CDR1 MNHEY, CDR2 SVGEGT. In DNA form, the CDR3 reads TGTGCCAGCAGTTCCAACGTCAGGGGTTCACCCCTCCACTTT. It codes for CASSSNVRGSPLHF.

V gene TRBV2 combines with J gene TRBJ2-7, with a tentative D call TRBD1 (6 bases). V gave up 6 bases and J gave up 0 bases, with 12 bases separating them. Germline CDR1 and CDR2: SNHLY and FYNNEI. The length of the CDR3 is 14 residues. Here the CDR3 DNA reads TGTGCCAGCAGGACCCGGGACATCTCCTACGAGCAGTACTTC. It encodes CASRTRDISYEQYF.

CDR3 protein: CASSFAGFWFF. As DNA, the CDR3 is TGTGCCAGCAGCTTTGCAGGGTTTTGGTTCTTC. V gene TRBV5-6 combines with J gene TRBJ2-1; D perhaps matches TRBD1 (5 bases). CDR3 length: 11 amino acids. CDR1 SGHDT and CDR2 YYEEEE come from the germline V gene. V lost 2 bases, J lost 15 bases, and 12 bases lay in between.

The V and J genes are TRBV2 and TRBJ1-1, with a weak D call TRBD1 (6 bases). Germline lookup yields CDR1 SNHLY and CDR2 FYNNEI. The CDR3 loop spans 15 amino acids. V shed 7 bases and J shed 7 bases, with 22 bases lying between them. The DNA for the CDR3 is TGTGCCAGCACCCTTACCCAGGGGTTGATTAATGAAGCTTTCTTT. Its protein is CASTLTQGLINEAFF.

The chain is built from TRBV19 and TRBJ1-5, with D hard to call. CDR1 is LNHDA, CDR2 SQIVND, per germline (reference sequence). The CDR3 is made up of 13 amino acids. V gave up 9 bases and J gave up 6 bases, with 15 bases separating them. As DNA, the CDR3 is TGTGCCAGCTCCGACGGGGAGGGTCAGCCCCAGCATTTT. Its translation: CASSDGEGQPQHF.

The sample holds many counts of this clone. The chain employs TRBV28 and TRBJ1-5; TRBD1 agrees at 7 bases. Germline loops: CDR1 MDHEN, CDR2 SYDVKM. The CDR3 consists of 16 residues. The J segment lost 4 bases and the V segment lost 4 bases, leaving 10 bases of the junction unmatched. CDR3 sequence: CASSSISRRGNQPQHF. CDR3 DNA sequence: TGTGCCAGCAGTTCCATCTCGCGCAGGGGGAATCAGCCCCAGCATTTT.

CDR3 loop: CASNSRNYGYTF. The CDR3 DNA sequence: TGTGCCAGCAACTCGCGGAACTATGGCTACACCTTC. The rearrangement uses TRBV12-3 or TRBV12-4 and TRBJ1-2, with D uncertain. The CDR3 has 12 amino acids. The V end lost 7 bases, the J end lost 2 bases, and 8 bases lay between the germline ends.

This clone was seen a handful of times. Here the CDR3 reads CASSLRRVEDNSPLHF. The CDR3, as DNA: TGTGCCAGCAGCTTAAGGAGGGTTGAGGATAATTCACCCCTCCACTTT. The chain carries TRBV7-2 and TRBJ1-6; D gene ambiguous. CDR3 length: 16 amino acids. Per the germline V gene, CDR1 is SGHTA and CDR2 is FQGNSA. V was pared by 2 bases and J by 5 bases, with 13 bases between.

The chain combines TRBV18 with TRBJ1-1; D call uncertain. CDR3 size: 13 residues. Germline assignment: CDR1 KGHSH and CDR2 LQKENI. Trimming cost V 3 bases and J 4 bases, with 9 bases left between them. Here the CDR3 DNA reads TGTGCCAGCTCACCTATGTCGGGCACTGAAGCTTTCTTT. Translation gives CASSPMSGTEAFF.

The chain uses TRBV4-2 and TRBJ1-2; 10 bases line up with TRBD1. The V and J ends lost 1 base and 8 bases, in that order; junction bases with no gene match: 10. The CDR3 sequence is 16 residues long. Germline V gene sequence: CDR1 LGHNA, CDR2 YNFKEQ. CDR3 coding DNA: TGTGCCAGCAGCCAAGGGGGACAGGGGAATTTCGGGGGCTACACCTTC. Its translation is CASSQGGQGNFGGYTF.

In DNA form, the CDR3 reads TGTGCCAGTGGTAGAACAGGGTTTTACGAGCAGTACTTC. Protein product: CASGRTGFYEQYF. This chain connects TRBV19 to TRBJ2-7; D is possibly TRBD1 (6 bases). CDR1 and CDR2 from the germline V gene are LNHDA and SQIVND (reference sequence). The CDR3 loop spans 13 amino acids. V dropped 8 bases and J dropped 4 bases, with 15 bases sitting between them.

The chain employs TRBV6-6 and TRBJ2-3; unclear D gene. Trimming took 2 bases from V and 0 from J, leaving 6 bases between them. The CDR3 is 14 residues long. Germline loops: CDR1 MNHNY, CDR2 SVGAGI (reference sequence). CDR3 residues: CASSYPDSTDTQYF. CDR3 DNA: TGTGCCAGCAGTTACCCAGATAGCACAGATACGCAGTATTTT.

The V gene is TRBV6-5, the J gene TRBJ2-1; tentative D call: TRBD2 (7 bases). The CDR3 consists of 14 residues. The germline V gene has CDR1 MNHEY and CDR2 SVGAGI. Trimming removed 0 bases at V and 8 bases at J, with 11 bases between. This chain's CDR3 is CASSYSWGGYEQFF. The CDR3 coding sequence is TGTGCCAGCAGTTACTCGTGGGGGGGCTATGAGCAGTTCTTC.

The chain employs TRBV6-5 and TRBJ1-2; D possibly corresponds to TRBD1 (6 bases). V was shortened by 6 bases and J by 9 bases, with 14 bases between the two germline ends. There are 12 residues in the CDR3. Germline V gene sequence: CDR1 MNHEY, CDR2 SVGAGI. The CDR3 here is CASSDRSLSYTF. The CDR3, as DNA: TGTGCCAGCAGCGACAGGTCCTTAAGCTACACCTTC.